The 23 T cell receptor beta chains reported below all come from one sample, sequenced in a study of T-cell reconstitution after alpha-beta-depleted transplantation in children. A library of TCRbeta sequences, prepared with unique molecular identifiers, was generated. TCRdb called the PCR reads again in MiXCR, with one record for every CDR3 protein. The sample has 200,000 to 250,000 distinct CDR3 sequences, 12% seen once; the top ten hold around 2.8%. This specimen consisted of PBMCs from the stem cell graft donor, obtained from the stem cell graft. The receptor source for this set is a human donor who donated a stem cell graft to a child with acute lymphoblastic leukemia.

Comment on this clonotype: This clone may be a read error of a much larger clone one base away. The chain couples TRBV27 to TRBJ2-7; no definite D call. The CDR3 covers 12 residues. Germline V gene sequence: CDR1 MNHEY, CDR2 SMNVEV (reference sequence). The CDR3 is CASSDFTYKQYF. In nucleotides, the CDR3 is TGTGCCAGCAGTGACTTCACCTACAAGCAGTACTTC.

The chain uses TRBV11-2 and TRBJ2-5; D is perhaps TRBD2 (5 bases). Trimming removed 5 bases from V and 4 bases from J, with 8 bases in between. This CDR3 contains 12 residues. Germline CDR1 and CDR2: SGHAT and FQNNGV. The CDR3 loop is CASSPSRETQYF. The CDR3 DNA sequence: TGTGCCAGCAGCCCTAGCCGAGAGACCCAGTACTTC. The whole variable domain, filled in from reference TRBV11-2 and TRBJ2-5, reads EAGVAQSPRYKIIEKRQSVAFWCNPISGHATLYWYQQILGQGPKLLIQFQNNGVVDDSQLPKDRFSAERLKGVDSTLKIQPAKLEDSAVYLCASSPSRETQYFGPGTRLLVL.

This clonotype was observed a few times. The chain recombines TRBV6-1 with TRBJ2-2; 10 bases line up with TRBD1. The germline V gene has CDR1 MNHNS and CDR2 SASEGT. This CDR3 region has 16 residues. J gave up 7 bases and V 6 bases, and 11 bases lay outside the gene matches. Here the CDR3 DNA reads TGTGCCAGCAGCCGATACGGACAGGGGGACGGCGGGGAGCTGTTTTTT. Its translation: CASSRYGQGDGGELFF.

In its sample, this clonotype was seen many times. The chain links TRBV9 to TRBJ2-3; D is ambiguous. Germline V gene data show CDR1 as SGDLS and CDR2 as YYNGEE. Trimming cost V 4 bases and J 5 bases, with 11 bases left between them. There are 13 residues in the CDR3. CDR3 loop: CASSPILGDTQYF. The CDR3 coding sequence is TGTGCCAGCAGCCCCATCTTGGGAGATACGCAGTATTTT. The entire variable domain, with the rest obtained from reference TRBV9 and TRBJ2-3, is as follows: DSGVTQTPKHLITATGQRVTLRCSPRSGDLSVYWYQQSLDQGLQFLIQYYNGEERAKGNILERFSAQQFPDLHSELNLSSLELGDSALYFCASSPILGDTQYFGPGTRLTVL.

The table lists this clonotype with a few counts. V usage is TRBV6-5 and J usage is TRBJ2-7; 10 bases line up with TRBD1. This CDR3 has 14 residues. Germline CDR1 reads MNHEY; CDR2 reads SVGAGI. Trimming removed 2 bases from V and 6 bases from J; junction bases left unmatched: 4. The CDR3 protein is CASSYGTGEREQYF. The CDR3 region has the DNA TGTGCCAGCAGTTACGGGACAGGGGAACGCGAGCAGTACTTC.

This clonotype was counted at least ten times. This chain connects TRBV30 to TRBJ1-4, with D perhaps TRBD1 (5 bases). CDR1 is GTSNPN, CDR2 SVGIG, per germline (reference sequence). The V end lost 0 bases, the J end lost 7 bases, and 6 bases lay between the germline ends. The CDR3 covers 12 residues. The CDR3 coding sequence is TGTGCCTGGAGTGTAACAGGTGAAAAACTGTTTTTT. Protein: CAWSVTGEKLFF.

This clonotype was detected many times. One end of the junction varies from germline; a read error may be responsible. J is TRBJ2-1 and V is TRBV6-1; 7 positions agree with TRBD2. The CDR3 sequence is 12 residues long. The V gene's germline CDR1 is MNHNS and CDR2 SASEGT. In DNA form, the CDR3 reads TGTGCCAGCAGTGTAGCGGGCCCGGGGGAGGTCTTC. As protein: CASSVAGPGEVF.

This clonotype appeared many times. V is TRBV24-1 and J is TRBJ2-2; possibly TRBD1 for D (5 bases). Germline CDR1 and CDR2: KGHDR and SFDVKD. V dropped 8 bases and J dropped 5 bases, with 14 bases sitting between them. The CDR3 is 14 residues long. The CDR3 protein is CATMSQGRTGELFF. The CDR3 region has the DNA TGTGCCACCATGAGCCAGGGAAGGACCGGGGAGCTGTTTTTT.

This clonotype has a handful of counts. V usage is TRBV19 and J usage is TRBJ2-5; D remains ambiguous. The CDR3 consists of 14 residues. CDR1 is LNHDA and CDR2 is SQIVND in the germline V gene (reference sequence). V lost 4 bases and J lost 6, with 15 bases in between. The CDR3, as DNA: TGTGCCAGTAGTACTGGACCGGCGGTGAAGACCCAGTACTTC. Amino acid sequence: CASSTGPAVKTQYF.

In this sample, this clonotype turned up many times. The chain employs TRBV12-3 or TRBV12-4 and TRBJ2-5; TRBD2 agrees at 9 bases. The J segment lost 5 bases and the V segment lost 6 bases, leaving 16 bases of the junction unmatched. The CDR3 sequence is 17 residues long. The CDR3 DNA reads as TGTGCCAGCAGCCCGTCGGTAGCGGGAGAATCTATGGAGACCCAGTACTTC. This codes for CASSPSVAGESMETQYF.

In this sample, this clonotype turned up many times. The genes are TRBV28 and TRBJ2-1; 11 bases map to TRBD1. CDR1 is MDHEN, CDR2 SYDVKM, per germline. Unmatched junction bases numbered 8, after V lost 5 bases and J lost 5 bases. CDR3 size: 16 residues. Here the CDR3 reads CASSLKDRGLNNEQFF. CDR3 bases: TGTGCCAGCAGTCTAAAGGACAGGGGGCTCAACAATGAGCAGTTCTTC.

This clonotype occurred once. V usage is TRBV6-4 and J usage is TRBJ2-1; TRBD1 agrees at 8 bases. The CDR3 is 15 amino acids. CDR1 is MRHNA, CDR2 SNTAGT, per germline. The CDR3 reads CAGTPGDRPSNEQFF. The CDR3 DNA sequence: TGTGCGGGTACCCCGGGGGACAGGCCCTCCAATGAGCAGTTCTTC.

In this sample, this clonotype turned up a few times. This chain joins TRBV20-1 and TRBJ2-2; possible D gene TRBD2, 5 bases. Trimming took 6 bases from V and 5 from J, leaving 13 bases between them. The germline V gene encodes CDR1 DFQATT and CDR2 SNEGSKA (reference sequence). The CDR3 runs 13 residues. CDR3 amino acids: CSATLTGTGELFF. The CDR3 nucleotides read TGCAGTGCCACGTTAACGGGGACCGGGGAGCTGTTTTTT.

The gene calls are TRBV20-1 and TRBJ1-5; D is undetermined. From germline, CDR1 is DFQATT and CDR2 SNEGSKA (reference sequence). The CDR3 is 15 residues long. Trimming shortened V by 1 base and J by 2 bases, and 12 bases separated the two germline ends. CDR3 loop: CSARVPGTGNQPQHF. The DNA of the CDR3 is TGCAGTGCTAGAGTTCCGGGCACGGGCAATCAGCCCCAGCATTTT.

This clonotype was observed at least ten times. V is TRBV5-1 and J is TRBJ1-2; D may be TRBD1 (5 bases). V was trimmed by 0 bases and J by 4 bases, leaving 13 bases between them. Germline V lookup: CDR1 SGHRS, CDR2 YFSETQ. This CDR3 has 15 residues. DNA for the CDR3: TGCGCCAGCAGCTTGGCTGCAGGGTCGACCTATGGCTACACCTTC. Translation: CASSLAAGSTYGYTF.

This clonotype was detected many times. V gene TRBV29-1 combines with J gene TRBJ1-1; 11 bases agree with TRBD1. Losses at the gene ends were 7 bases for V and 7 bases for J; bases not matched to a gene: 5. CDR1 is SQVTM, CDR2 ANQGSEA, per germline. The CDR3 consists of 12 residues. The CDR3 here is CSAGQGAGEAFF. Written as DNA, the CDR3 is TGCAGCGCCGGACAGGGGGCTGGTGAAGCTTTCTTT.

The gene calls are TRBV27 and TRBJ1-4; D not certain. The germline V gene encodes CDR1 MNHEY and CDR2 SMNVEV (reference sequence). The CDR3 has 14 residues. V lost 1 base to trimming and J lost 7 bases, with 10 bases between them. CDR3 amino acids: CASSLLWGSEKLFF. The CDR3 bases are TGTGCCAGCAGTTTATTATGGGGTTCTGAAAAACTGTTTTTT.

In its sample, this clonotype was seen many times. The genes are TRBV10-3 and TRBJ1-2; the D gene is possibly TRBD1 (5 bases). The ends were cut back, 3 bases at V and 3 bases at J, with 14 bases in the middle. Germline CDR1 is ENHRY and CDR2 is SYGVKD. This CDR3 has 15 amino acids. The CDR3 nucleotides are TGTGCCATCAGTGATAGGGGCAGGTCGGACTATGGCTACACCTTC. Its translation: CAISDRGRSDYGYTF.

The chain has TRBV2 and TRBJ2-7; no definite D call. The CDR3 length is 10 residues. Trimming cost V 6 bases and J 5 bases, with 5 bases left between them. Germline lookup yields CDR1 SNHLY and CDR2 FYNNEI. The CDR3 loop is CASRVNEQYF. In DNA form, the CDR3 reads TGTGCCAGCAGGGTTAACGAGCAGTACTTC.

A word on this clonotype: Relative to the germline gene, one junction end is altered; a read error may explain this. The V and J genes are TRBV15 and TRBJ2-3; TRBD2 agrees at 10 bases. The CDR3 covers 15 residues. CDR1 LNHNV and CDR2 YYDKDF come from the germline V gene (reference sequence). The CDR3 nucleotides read TGTGCCACCACCAGAGAAGCGGGGGGGCCAGATACGCAGTATTTT. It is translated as CATTREAGGPDTQYF.

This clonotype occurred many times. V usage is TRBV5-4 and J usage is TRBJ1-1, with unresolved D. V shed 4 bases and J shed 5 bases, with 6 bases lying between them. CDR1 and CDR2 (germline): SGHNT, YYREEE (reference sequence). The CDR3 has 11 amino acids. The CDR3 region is CASSGLTEAFF. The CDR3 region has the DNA TGTGCCAGCAGCGGCTTGACTGAAGCTTTCTTT.

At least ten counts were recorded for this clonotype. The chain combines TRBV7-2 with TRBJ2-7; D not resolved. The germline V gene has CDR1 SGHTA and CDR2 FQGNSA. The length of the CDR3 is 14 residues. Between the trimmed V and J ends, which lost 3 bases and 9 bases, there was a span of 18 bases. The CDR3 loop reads CASSFSRPPSLQYF. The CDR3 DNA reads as TGTGCCAGCAGCTTTTCGCGTCCACCCTCTTTGCAGTACTTC.

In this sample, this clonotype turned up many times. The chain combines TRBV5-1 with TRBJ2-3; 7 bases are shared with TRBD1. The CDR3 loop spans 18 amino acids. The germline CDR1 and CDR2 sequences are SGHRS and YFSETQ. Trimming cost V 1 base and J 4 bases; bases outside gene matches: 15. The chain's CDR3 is CASSLSHRQGVIADTQYF. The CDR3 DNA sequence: TGCGCCAGCAGCTTGTCCCATCGACAGGGTGTGATCGCAGATACGCAGTATTTT.